One and the same sample provided the 9 T cell receptor beta chains below, sequenced in a study of OX40 agonist ivuxolimab in advanced cancers. Generated by immunoSEQ multiplex PCR, the TCRdb table keeps only in-frame clones and is missing some. Of 77,000 or so clones in the sample, over 70% are singletons; the top ten hold about 0.52%. The sequenced sample was CD4+ or CD8+ T cells sorted from blood, obtained in a trial of the OX40 agonist ivuxolimab. These receptors were taken from an adult with an advanced solid tumor such as melanoma, head and neck, liver or kidney cancer.

V is TRBV6-1 and J is TRBJ1-5; the D is unclear. There are 15 residues in the CDR3. CDR1 and CDR2 from the germline V gene are MNHNS and SASEGT. V was cut by 3 bases and J by 3 bases, with 12 bases left in between. The CDR3 reads CASSDRAAYNQPQHF. CDR3 bases: TGTGCCAGCAGTGATCGGGCCGCTTACAATCAGCCCCAGCATTTT.

The chain links TRBV30 to TRBJ2-7; D unclear. This CDR3 comprises 15 residues. Germline CDR1 is GTSNPN and CDR2 is SVGIG (reference sequence). V lost 0 bases, J lost 0 bases, and 12 bases lay in between. The CDR3 region has the DNA TGTGCCTGGAGTGTAGACCTGAGCCTCTCCTACGAGCAGTACTTC. Residues: CAWSVDLSLSYEQYF.

The chain joins TRBV28 to TRBJ2-5, with D maybe TRBD2 (6 bases). Trimming took off 2 bases at V and 2 bases at J, with 9 bases between the two ends. Germline V gene lookup returns CDR1 MDHEN and CDR2 SYDVKM. CDR3 length: 14 amino acids. DNA for the CDR3: TGTGCCAGCAGTTTAGGGGGGTTACAAGAGACCCAGTACTTC. This translates into CASSLGGLQETQYF. Variable domain in full (rest from reference TRBV28 and TRBJ2-5): DVKVTQSSRYLVKRTGEKVFLECVQDMDHENMFWYRQDPGLGLRLIYFSYDVKMKEKGDIPEGYSVSREKKERFSLILESASTNQTSMYLCASSLGGLQETQYFGPGTRLLVL.

This CDR3 reads CASGPGTLLNTEAFF. CDR3 bases: TGTGCTAGTGGTCCCGGGACACTATTGAACACTGAAGCTTTCTTT. The chain combines TRBV12-5 with TRBJ1-1, with D maybe TRBD1 (6 bases). V was pared by 5 bases and J by 0 bases, with 13 bases between. The CDR3 extends over 15 amino acids. In germline, CDR1 is LGHNT, CDR2 FRNRAP. Full variable domain (remainder filled in from reference TRBV12-5 and TRBJ1-1): DARVTQTPRHKVTEMGQEVTMRCQPILGHNTVFWYRQTMMQGLELLAYFRNRAPLDDSGMPKDRFSAEMPDATLATLKIQPSEPRDSAVYFCASGPGTLLNTEAFFGQGTRLTVV.

The chain joins TRBV9 to TRBJ1-4; D perhaps matches TRBD1 (5 bases). V lost 0 bases and J 6 bases, leaving 15 bases between the germline ends. The CDR3 consists of 16 residues. CDR1 SGDLS and CDR2 YYNGEE come from the germline V gene. CDR3 nucleotide sequence: TGTGCCAGCAGCGTAGGCCCTAGGGGCCTGGATGAAAAACTGTTTTTT. Its translation is CASSVGPRGLDEKLFF.

The chain is built from TRBV9 and TRBJ1-1; D is undetermined. This CDR3 is built from 13 residues. The V gene's germline CDR1 is SGDLS and CDR2 YYNGEE. V lost 4 bases to trimming and J lost 7 bases, with 14 bases between them. Here the CDR3 reads CASSPTGKFEAFF. CDR3 sequence (DNA): TGTGCCAGCAGCCCGACGGGGAAATTTGAAGCTTTCTTT.

This chain links TRBV7-2 with TRBJ2-1, with 9 bases lining up with TRBD2. The trim removed 3 bases at V and 7 bases at J, leaving 10 bases unmatched. The CDR3 length is 16 residues. Germline V gene data show CDR1 as SGHTA and CDR2 as FQGNSA. DNA of the CDR3: TGTGCCAGCAGCTTTAGGTCTGCGGGGGGGAGAAATGAGCAGTTCTTC. The encoded protein is CASSFRSAGGRNEQFF.

The J gene is TRBJ1-1, the V gene TRBV9; D is unclear. The CDR3 loop spans 13 amino acids. Trimming pared 4 bases from V and 1 base from J, leaving 8 bases between. The germline CDR1 and CDR2 sequences are SGDLS and YYNGEE. The CDR3 bases are TGTGCCAGCAGCTCCCACAAGAACACTGAAGCTTTCTTT. Residues: CASSSHKNTEAFF.

V and J are TRBV5-1 and TRBJ2-5; TRBD1 is a possible D gene (6 bases). The end of the DNA is better explained by TRBJ2-7, so the J call may be wrong. This CDR3 contains 13 residues. The V gene's germline CDR1 is SGHRS and CDR2 YFSETQ. CDR3: CASSLDSLYEQYF. Written as DNA, the CDR3 is TGCGCCAGCAGCCTGGACAGCCTCTACGAGCAGTACTTC.